The rows below give T cell receptor beta chains drawn from one sample of a study of blood T cells in healthy people across ages. MiXCR, applied by TCRdb to the 5' RACE reads, yields one record per CDR3 protein. The sample lists around 1.7 million distinct CDR3 sequences, roughly 27% seen once, with roughly 8% in the top ten. Sequenced sample: blood. The receptors stem from a woman aged 25 to 39 in good health. CDR3s include the opening cysteine and the closing phenylalanine or tryptophan. Each record gives: clone size, J gene, D gene, V gene, CDR3 protein, CDR3 DNA. The D gene is left open where the match is weak. Part of the rows lack a size; the others show once, few, many or a class for expanded clones.

clone size: many
J gene: TRBJ2-1
D gene: .
V gene: TRBV5-1
CDR3 protein: CASSLGSQGNNEQFF
CDR3 DNA: TGCGCCAGCAGCTTGGGGTCGCAGGGGAACAATGAGCAGTTCTTC

clone size: .
J gene: TRBJ2-3
D gene: .
V gene: TRBV12-3/TRBV12-4
CDR3 protein: CASSPMSTDAQYF
CDR3 DNA: TGTGCCAGCAGTCCCATGAGCACAGATGCGCAGTATTTT

clone size: few
J gene: TRBJ1-2
D gene: TRBD1
V gene: TRBV7-2
CDR3 protein: CASSVRATGRYGYTF
CDR3 DNA: TGTGCCAGCAGCGTGCGGGCGACAGGGAGATATGGCTACACCTTC

clone size: once
J gene: TRBJ1-5
D gene: .
V gene: TRBV5-5
CDR3 protein: CASSFWRDQPQHF
CDR3 DNA: TGTGCCAGCAGCTTCTGGAGGGATCAGCCCCAGCATTTT

clone size: .
J gene: TRBJ2-5
D gene: TRBD2
V gene: TRBV5-1
CDR3 protein: CASSLNRRGETQYF
CDR3 DNA: TGCGCCAGCAGTTTGAACCGGCGGGGGGAGACCCAGTACTTC

clone size: many
J gene: TRBJ1-2
D gene: .
V gene: TRBV20-1
CDR3 protein: CSARAPGTDYGYTF
CDR3 DNA: TGCAGTGCTAGAGCCCCCGGGACCGATTATGGCTACACCTTC

clone size: .
J gene: TRBJ2-7
D gene: .
V gene: TRBV7-2
CDR3 protein: CASSSPRDADEQYF
CDR3 DNA: TGTGCCAGCAGTTCGCCTCGGGACGCCGACGAGCAGTACTTC

clone size: .
J gene: TRBJ1-2
D gene: TRBD1
V gene: TRBV10-2
CDR3 protein: CAALPRDRGYGYTF
CDR3 DNA: TGCGCCGCCCTACCTCGGGACAGGGGCTATGGCTACACCTTC

clone size: once
J gene: TRBJ2-3
D gene: .
V gene: TRBV7-2
CDR3 protein: CASSTASFSTDTQYF
CDR3 DNA: TGTGCCAGCAGCACGGCAAGCTTCAGCACAGATACGCAGTATTTT

clone size: .
J gene: TRBJ2-3
D gene: TRBD1
V gene: TRBV6-1
CDR3 protein: CASSRRERDRSSTSTDTQYF
CDR3 DNA: TGTGCCAGCAGTCGCCGTGAAAGGGACAGGAGTTCTACAAGCACAGATACGCAGTATTTT

clone size: .
J gene: TRBJ1-2
D gene: TRBD1
V gene: TRBV7-9
CDR3 protein: CTSSLAGGEGAGYTF
CDR3 DNA: TGTACCAGCAGCTTGGCAGGGGGCGAGGGTGCTGGCTACACCTTC

clone size: many
J gene: TRBJ2-5
D gene: TRBD2
V gene: TRBV5-5
CDR3 protein: CASSLDPSGGLQETQYF
CDR3 DNA: TGTGCCAGCAGCTTGGATCCTAGCGGGGGCCTCCAAGAGACCCAGTACTTC

clone size: few
J gene: TRBJ2-7
D gene: TRBD1
V gene: TRBV20-1
CDR3 protein: CSASVGQGLHEQYF
CDR3 DNA: TGCAGTGCTAGCGTTGGACAGGGCTTGCACGAGCAGTACTTC

clone size: .
J gene: TRBJ1-5
D gene: TRBD1
V gene: TRBV2
CDR3 protein: CASRLQGVNQPQHF
CDR3 DNA: TGTGCCAGCAGACTACAGGGGGTCAATCAGCCCCAGCATTTT

clone size: few
J gene: TRBJ1-5
D gene: TRBD1
V gene: TRBV10-3
CDR3 protein: CAISADRRNQPQHF
CDR3 DNA: TGTGCCATCAGTGCGGACAGGAGGAATCAGCCCCAGCATTTT

clone size: .
J gene: TRBJ2-1
D gene: .
V gene: TRBV2
CDR3 protein: CASMRPGVWSLEQFF
CDR3 DNA: TGTGCCAGCATGAGGCCCGGGGTTTGGAGTCTTGAGCAGTTCTTC

clone size: .
J gene: TRBJ1-6
D gene: .
V gene: TRBV20-1
CDR3 protein: CSARSLSSYNSPLHF
CDR3 DNA: TGCAGTGCTAGATCATTGAGCTCCTATAATTCACCCCTCCACTTT

clone size: few
J gene: TRBJ1-1
D gene: .
V gene: TRBV15
CDR3 protein: CATSQANTEAFF
CDR3 DNA: TGTGCCACCTCACAGGCGAACACTGAAGCTTTCTTT

clone size: .
J gene: TRBJ1-2
D gene: TRBD1
V gene: TRBV20-1
CDR3 protein: CSARTGQGNYGYTF
CDR3 DNA: TGCAGTGCTAGAACGGGACAGGGGAACTATGGCTACACCTTC

clone size: .
J gene: TRBJ2-5
D gene: .
V gene: TRBV20-1
CDR3 protein: CSARRMVSSETQYF
CDR3 DNA: TGCAGTGCTAGAAGGATGGTTTCCTCAGAGACCCAGTACTTC

clone size: .
J gene: TRBJ2-3
D gene: TRBD1
V gene: TRBV20-1
CDR3 protein: CSAREVLTGRVDTQYF
CDR3 DNA: TGCAGTGCTAGAGAGGTCCTGACAGGGCGGGTGGATACGCAGTATTTT

clone size: few
J gene: TRBJ2-1
D gene: .
V gene: TRBV6-5
CDR3 protein: CASKKAGQPSYNEQFF
CDR3 DNA: TGTGCCAGCAAAAAAGCGGGACAACCCTCCTACAATGAGCAGTTCTTC

clone size: few
J gene: TRBJ2-1
D gene: TRBD2
V gene: TRBV24-1
CDR3 protein: CATSDLRGLAGGPSSYNEQFF
CDR3 DNA: TGTGCCACCAGTGATTTGCGAGGACTAGCGGGAGGGCCAAGCTCCTACAATGAGCAGTTCTTC

clone size: .
J gene: TRBJ2-7
D gene: TRBD2
V gene: TRBV25-1
CDR3 protein: CASSESGLAGGYEQYF
CDR3 DNA: TGTGCCAGCAGTGAATCAGGGCTAGCGGGGGGCTACGAGCAGTACTTC

clone size: .
J gene: TRBJ1-2
D gene: .
V gene: TRBV20-1
CDR3 protein: CSASPPNYGYTF
CDR3 DNA: TGCAGTGCTAGTCCACCCAACTATGGCTACACCTTC

clone size: .
J gene: TRBJ1-2
D gene: .
V gene: TRBV30
CDR3 protein: CAWSVATMGYGYTF
CDR3 DNA: TGTGCCTGGAGTGTCGCGACGATGGGGTATGGCTACACCTTC

clone size: .
J gene: TRBJ2-7
D gene: TRBD1
V gene: TRBV7-9
CDR3 protein: CASSLGGTGTDEQYF
CDR3 DNA: TGTGCCAGCAGCTTAGGGGGGACAGGGACGGACGAGCAGTACTTC

clone size: few
J gene: TRBJ2-3
D gene: TRBD1
V gene: TRBV20-1
CDR3 protein: CSASRQGAVADTQYF
CDR3 DNA: TGCAGTGCTAGCCGACAGGGGGCGGTAGCAGATACGCAGTATTTT

clone size: few
J gene: TRBJ1-2
D gene: .
V gene: TRBV7-2
CDR3 protein: CASSLDAGLRLGYTF
CDR3 DNA: TGTGCCAGCAGCTTAGACGCCGGATTGCGATTGGGCTACACCTTC

clone size: .
J gene: TRBJ2-1
D gene: TRBD1
V gene: TRBV7-2
CDR3 protein: CASSLESGGSYNEQFF
CDR3 DNA: TGTGCCAGCAGCTTAGAATCAGGGGGTTCCTACAATGAGCAGTTCTTC

clone size: .
J gene: TRBJ1-1
D gene: .
V gene: TRBV11-2
CDR3 protein: CASSRFGAGDYFINTEAFF
CDR3 DNA: TGTGCTAGCAGCCGATTTGGGGCAGGGGACTACTTTATCAACACTGAAGCTTTCTTT

clone size: few
J gene: TRBJ1-2
D gene: .
V gene: TRBV6-5
CDR3 protein: CASSYSMSFGGGYGYTF
CDR3 DNA: TGTGCCAGCAGTTACTCGATGTCATTCGGGGGTGGCTATGGCTACACCTTC

clone size: .
J gene: TRBJ2-4
D gene: .
V gene: TRBV21-1
CDR3 protein: CASSKIRSAGWDMQYF
CDR3 DNA: TGTGCCAGCAGCAAAATAAGATCGGCAGGGTGGGACATGCAGTACTTC

clone size: few
J gene: TRBJ2-2
D gene: .
V gene: TRBV7-2
CDR3 protein: CASSLGFAGELFF
CDR3 DNA: TGTGCCAGCAGCTTAGGATTCGCCGGGGAGCTGTTTTTT

clone size: few
J gene: TRBJ2-3
D gene: .
V gene: TRBV2
CDR3 protein: CASSEAGEADTQYF
CDR3 DNA: TGTGCCAGCAGTGAGGCAGGGGAAGCAGATACGCAGTATTTT

clone size: few
J gene: TRBJ2-3
D gene: .
V gene: TRBV10-3
CDR3 protein: CAISRGADTQYF
CDR3 DNA: TGTGCCATCAGCAGGGGGGCAGATACGCAGTATTTT

clone size: few
J gene: TRBJ1-1
D gene: .
V gene: TRBV5-1
CDR3 protein: CASSSPGTQNTEAFF
CDR3 DNA: TGCGCCAGCAGCTCCCCCGGGACACAGAACACTGAAGCTTTCTTT

clone size: .
J gene: TRBJ2-7
D gene: .
V gene: TRBV7-9
CDR3 protein: CASSFVQGTGYEQYF
CDR3 DNA: TGTGCCAGCAGCTTCGTACAGGGGACTGGCTACGAGCAGTACTTC

clone size: .
J gene: TRBJ2-5
D gene: TRBD2
V gene: TRBV7-8
CDR3 protein: CASSLGPGRIQTQYF
CDR3 DNA: TGTGCCAGCAGCTTAGGCCCCGGGAGGATTCAGACCCAGTACTTC

clone size: few
J gene: TRBJ2-7
D gene: .
V gene: TRBV12-3/TRBV12-4
CDR3 protein: CASSPRDRPYEQYF
CDR3 DNA: TGTGCCAGCAGTCCCCGGGACCGGCCGTACGAGCAGTACTTC

clone size: few
J gene: TRBJ2-5
D gene: .
V gene: TRBV2
CDR3 protein: CASSEEQEETQYF
CDR3 DNA: TGTGCCAGCAGTGAAGAACAGGAAGAGACCCAGTACTTC